A selection of T cell receptor beta chains follows, all from one sample in a study of CD8 T cells in Susac syndrome. TCRdb used MiXCR to reprocess the immunoSEQ multiplex PCR reads, holding one entry per CDR3 protein. The repertoire holds about 120,000 distinct CDR3 sequences, with about 94% as singletons. The specimen was CD4+ T cells from PBMCs. The receptors originated from a human donor with multiple sclerosis. Each CDR3 is given with its conserved first and last residue. A D gene is named only where the DNA matches it firmly. A clone size is listed for some rows: how often the clone was seen (once, few, many), or a class if it is expanded.

>TRBJ1-2|TRBV5-6|few|-
CASSLEADYGYTF
TGTGCCAGCAGCTTGGAGGCCGACTATGGCTACACCTTC
>TRBJ2-7|TRBV5-1|-|TRBD1
CASSLEGTGYEQYF
TGCGCCAGCAGCTTGGAAGGGACAGGCTACGAGCAGTACTTC
>TRBJ1-5|TRBV24-1|-|-
CATSDGGAGSNQPQHF
TGTGCCACCAGTGATGGAGGTGCCGGGAGCAATCAGCCCCAGCATTTT
>TRBJ2-3|TRBV25-1|-|TRBD2
CASSEWGSGDTDTQYF
TGTGCCAGCAGTGAATGGGGTAGCGGGGACACAGATACGCAGTATTTT
>TRBJ1-1|TRBV7-9|-|TRBD1
CASSRQGNAEAFF
TGTGCCAGCAGTCGACAGGGCAACGCTGAAGCTTTCTTT
>TRBJ2-7|TRBV30|-|-
CAWSDRGGREQYF
TGTGCCTGGAGTGACAGGGGAGGGCGCGAGCAGTACTTC
>TRBJ2-2|TRBV5-4|-|-
CASSLGGVYVGELFF
TGTGCCAGCAGCTTGGGAGGGGTTTACGTCGGGGAGCTGTTTTTT
>TRBJ1-2|TRBV20-1|-|-
CSATRPQGGYTF
TGCAGTGCTACCAGGCCTCAGGGTGGCTACACCTTC
>TRBJ2-5|TRBV7-2|-|TRBD2
CASSLPSGGRETQYF
TGTGCCAGCAGCTTACCTAGCGGGGGCCGGGAGACCCAGTACTTC
>TRBJ1-1|TRBV5-1|-|TRBD1
CASSLARDRADTEAFF
TGCGCCAGCAGCTTGGCCCGGGACAGGGCGGACACTGAAGCTTTCTTT
>TRBJ1-3|TRBV6-2/TRBV6-3|-|-
CASSYGGLSGNTIYF
TGTGCCAGCAGTTACGGAGGTCTCTCTGGAAACACCATATATTTT
>TRBJ2-2|TRBV19|-|-
CASRDGVGTGELFF
TGTGCCAGTAGGGACGGGGTGGGTACCGGGGAGCTGTTTTTT
>TRBJ1-1|TRBV12-3/TRBV12-4|-|TRBD1
CASSLEAGTGGGTEAFF
TGTGCCAGCAGTTTAGAGGCCGGGACAGGGGGCGGCACTGAAGCTTTCTTT
>TRBJ1-2|TRBV14|-|-
CASSQATNYGYTF
TGTGCCAGCAGCCAGGCAACTAACTATGGCTACACCTTC
>TRBJ2-7|TRBV6-6|-|TRBD1
CASIRQGSYEQYF
TGTGCCAGCATCCGACAGGGGTCCTACGAGCAGTACTTC
>TRBJ1-2|TRBV7-9|-|-
CASSVGQGMGHGYTF
TGTGCCAGCAGCGTAGGACAAGGGATGGGGCATGGCTACACCTTC
>TRBJ1-1|TRBV5-1|-|-
CASSLSAGTEAFF
TGCGCCAGCAGCCTGTCCGCGGGCACTGAAGCTTTCTTT
>TRBJ1-1|TRBV19|-|-
CASSMYTSTEAFF
TGTGCCAGTAGTATGTACACTAGCACTGAAGCTTTCTTT
>TRBJ1-2|TRBV18|-|-
CASSGHYGYTF
TGTGCCAGTTCCGGACACTATGGCTACACCTTC
>TRBJ2-1|TRBV7-7|-|-
CASSLSSYNEQFF
TGTGCCAGCAGCTTGAGCTCCTACAATGAGCAGTTCTTC
>TRBJ2-5|TRBV18|-|-
CASSPRNIQGVQETQYF
TGTGCCAGCTCACCACGAAACATACAGGGCGTCCAAGAGACCCAGTACTTC
>TRBJ2-3|TRBV7-8|-|TRBD2
CASSSLGLARSGQYF
TGTGCCAGCAGCTCCCTGGGACTAGCTCGGTCGGGGCAGTATTTT
>TRBJ1-5|TRBV7-9|-|TRBD1
CASSLMTGGDQPQHF
TGTGCCAGCAGCCTGATGACAGGGGGCGATCAGCCCCAGCATTTT
>TRBJ2-7|TRBV19|-|-
CASSTPGRTYEQYF
TGTGCCAGTAGTACCCCGGGCAGGACCTACGAGCAGTACTTC
>TRBJ1-3|TRBV7-9|-|-
CASSLDGQLSGNTIYF
TGTGCCAGCAGCTTGGATGGACAGCTCTCTGGAAACACCATATATTTT
>TRBJ2-1|TRBV11-1|-|TRBD1
CASTPREGARNEQFF
TGTGCCAGCACTCCCCGCGAGGGGGCCCGAAATGAGCAGTTCTTC
>TRBJ1-5|TRBV10-3|-|TRBD1
CAISDRGTDSNQPQHF
TGTGCCATCAGCGACAGGGGGACGGATAGCAATCAGCCCCAGCATTTT
>TRBJ2-7|TRBV6-1|-|-
CASSESGGVIGEQYF
TGTGCCAGCAGTGAATCAGGCGGGGTCATCGGCGAGCAGTACTTC
>TRBJ2-2|TRBV5-1|-|-
CASSLATGELFF
TGCGCCAGCAGCTTGGCCACCGGGGAGCTGTTTTTT
>TRBJ2-3|TRBV30|-|-
CAGYSGGGTDTQYF
TGTGCCGGATACAGTGGCGGAGGCACAGATACGCAGTATTTT
>TRBJ2-7|TRBV10-2|-|TRBD1
CASSESSRGLNVIPYEQYF
TGCGCCAGCAGTGAGTCGAGCAGGGGGCTTAATGTCATCCCATACGAGCAGTACTTC
>TRBJ2-7|TRBV3-1|-|-
CASTSRIGGGEQYF
TGTGCCAGCACCTCACGGATCGGAGGCGGCGAGCAGTACTTC
>TRBJ2-2|TRBV20-1|-|TRBD2
CSARDGQREPTGELFF
TGCAGTGCTAGAGATGGCCAGCGGGAGCCGACCGGGGAGCTGTTTTTT
>TRBJ1-1|TRBV7-9|-|TRBD1
CASSHRGTMNTEAFF
TGTGCCAGCAGCCACAGGGGAACGATGAACACTGAAGCTTTCTTT
>TRBJ1-1|TRBV29-1|-|-
CSVARQLTNTEAFF
TGCAGCGTTGCCCGACAGCTAACTAACACTGAAGCTTTCTTT
>TRBJ2-3|TRBV20-1|-|-
CSAAPGPRADTQYF
TGCAGTGCTGCCCCGGGGCCCAGGGCAGATACGCAGTATTTT
>TRBJ1-6|TRBV10-3|-|TRBD1
CAISDPGQGLNSPLHF
TGTGCCATCAGTGACCCAGGACAGGGATTGAATTCACCCCTCCACTTT
>TRBJ2-7|TRBV27|-|-
CASSLKWGERSYEQYF
TGTGCCAGCAGTTTGAAGTGGGGGGAAAGGTCCTACGAGCAGTACTTC
>TRBJ2-7|TRBV18|-|-
CASSPGRTEQYF
TGTGCCAGCTCACCCGGACGGACCGAGCAGTACTTC
>TRBJ2-7|TRBV7-6|-|TRBD1
CASSAPWDRDEQYF
TGTGCCAGCAGCGCCCCATGGGACAGGGACGAGCAGTACTTC
>TRBJ1-5|TRBV2|-|-
CASSERGINQPQHF
TGTGCCAGCAGTGAGAGAGGAATCAATCAGCCCCAGCATTTT
>TRBJ1-2|TRBV4-1|-|TRBD1
CASSPPLTGTDYGYTF
TGCGCCAGCAGCCCCCCCCTAACCGGGACAGACTATGGCTACACCTTC
>TRBJ2-3|TRBV20-1|-|-
CSATGVGTDTQYF
TGCAGTGCTACGGGGGTAGGAACAGATACGCAGTATTTT
>TRBJ2-7|TRBV6-5|-|-
CASTNTGDSYEQYF
TGTGCCAGCACTAACACAGGAGACTCCTACGAGCAGTACTTC
>TRBJ1-1|TRBV9|-|TRBD1
CASSVNRGGTEAFF
TGTGCCAGCAGCGTAAACAGGGGGGGCACTGAAGCTTTCTTT
>TRBJ1-5|TRBV19|-|-
CASSEWIGTGNQPQHF
TGTGCCAGTAGTGAGTGGATCGGGACGGGCAATCAGCCCCAGCATTTT
>TRBJ2-7|TRBV18|-|TRBD1
CASSPLGTVEQYF
TGTGCCAGCTCACCACTTGGGACAGTCGAGCAGTACTTC
>TRBJ1-5|TRBV5-1|-|-
CASSPEGLATAGSQPQHF
TGCGCCAGCAGCCCCGAAGGTCTCGCGACAGCGGGGTCACAGCCCCAGCATTTT
>TRBJ1-4|TRBV2|-|-
CASVRETTNEKLFF
TGTGCCAGCGTCCGAGAGACAACTAATGAAAAACTGTTTTTT
>TRBJ1-4|TRBV11-2|-|-
CASSLAGNEKLFF
TGTGCCAGCAGCTTAGCGGGCAATGAAAAACTGTTTTTT
>TRBJ2-5|TRBV2|-|TRBD2
CASSEAGLAVLETQYF
TGTGCCAGCAGTGAGGCGGGACTAGCGGTTTTGGAGACCCAGTACTTC
>TRBJ2-7|TRBV18|-|-
CASSPTAVTPYEQYF
TGTGCCAGCTCACCTACGGCGGTAACTCCCTACGAGCAGTACTTC
>TRBJ1-2|TRBV15|-|TRBD1
CATSIDRATGYTF
TGTGCCACCAGCATAGACAGGGCTACTGGCTACACCTTC
>TRBJ1-1|TRBV2|-|-
CASRTSGSAEAFF
TGTGCCAGCAGGACATCGGGGTCGGCTGAAGCTTTCTTT